One and the same sample provided the 9 T cell receptor beta chains below, sequenced in a study of T cells after yellow fever vaccination (dated by TCRdb to between 2018 and 2021). The sample's treatment or condition label, decoded: live attenuated yellow fever vaccine strain. The method behind the library was 5' RACE. Sequencing relied on an Illumina HiSeq 2500. TCRdb trimmed the raw reads at Q25, called clones with MiXCR and kept productive beta chains. Rows are unified per CDR3 protein, each entry keeping the most common DNA and genes. Counted in this sample were approximately 350,000 distinct CDR3 sequences; roughly 11% of them appeared once. The ten largest clonotypes hold 15% to 20% of the sample. The sample consisted of PBMCs, taken on the day of the first yellow fever vaccination. The receptors were sampled from a man between 18 and 35 years old who received the YFV17D yellow fever vaccine.

This clonotype was counted only a few times. The chain couples TRBV5-1 to TRBJ2-1, with 7 bases lining up with TRBD1. Germline CDR1 SGHRS, CDR2 YFSETQ. This CDR3 spans 17 amino acids. V was pared by 0 bases and J by 3 bases, with 9 bases of the junction left unmatched. CDR3 nucleotides: TGCGCCAGCAGCTTGGCAGTAGGGGCAGGGGGCTACAATGAGCAGTTCTTC. Its translation: CASSLAVGAGGYNEQFF. The whole variable domain, filled in from reference TRBV5-1 and TRBJ2-1, reads KAGVTQTPRYLIKTRGQQVTLSCSPISGHRSVSWYQQTPGQGLQFLFEYFSETQRNKGNFPGRFSGRQFSNSRSEMNVSTLELGDSALYLCASSLAVGAGGYNEQFFGPGTRLTVL.

The chain joins TRBV23-1 to TRBJ2-5; 9 bases match TRBD1. TRBV23-1 is given ORF status, its function remaining uncertain. The CDR3 consists of 15 residues. Trimming took 0 bases from V and 4 from J; bases not matched to a gene: 3. CDR3 loop: CASSQSQDRGETQYF. CDR3 coding DNA: TGCGCCAGCAGTCAATCTCAGGACAGGGGAGAGACCCAGTACTTC.

The rearrangement uses TRBV13 and TRBJ1-5; D gene ambiguous. V was clipped by 0 bases and J by 3 bases, with 9 bases between them. The CDR3 is 15 residues long. The germline CDR1 and CDR2 sequences are PRHDT and FYEKMQ (reference sequence). For the CDR3, the DNA is TGTGCCAGCAGCTTAGGCCTCCAGGTCAATCAGCCCCAGCATTTT. Protein product: CASSLGLQVNQPQHF.

This clonotype was recorded many times. The CDR3 spells CASSPPGGARVGDTQYF. The CDR3 nucleotides are TGCGCCAGCAGCCCACCTGGCGGGGCTCGGGTGGGAGATACGCAGTATTTT. The V and J genes are TRBV5-1 and TRBJ2-3; possibly TRBD2 for D (6 bases). Germline V gene data show CDR1 as SGHRS and CDR2 as YFSETQ. The V gene lost 4 bases and the J gene lost 5 bases, with 23 bases spanning the gap. The CDR3 has 17 amino acids.

This rearrangement joins TRBV7-9 to TRBJ2-1, with 9 bases that match TRBD2. The V segment lost 9 bases and the J segment 8 bases; nucleotides outside the gene matches: 14. The CDR3 has 15 amino acids. Germline CDR1 SEHNR, CDR2 FQNEAQ (reference sequence). The CDR3 DNA follows: TGTGCCAGATCAGGAGGGACTAGCAGCCTCGATGAGCAGTTCTTC. Translated, it gives CARSGGTSSLDEQFF. Filled out from reference TRBV7-9 and TRBJ2-1, the complete variable domain reads DTGVSQNPRHKITKRGQNVTFRCDPISEHNRLYWYRQTLGQGPEFLTYFQNEAQLEKSRLLSDRFSAERPKGSFSTLEIQRTEQGDSAMYLCARSGGTSSLDEQFFGPGTRLTVL.

J is TRBJ2-2 and V is TRBV11-1; 10 bases line up with TRBD2. V dropped 5 bases and J dropped 0; count of bases not matched to a gene: 12. This CDR3 region has 19 residues. CDR1 and CDR2 from the germline V gene are SGHAT and FQDESV (reference sequence). The CDR3 region has the DNA TGTGCCAGCAGCGGGCTCGGAGTAGCGGGGGGACCGAACACCGGGGAGCTGTTTTTT. It specifies CASSGLGVAGGPNTGELFF.

V usage is TRBV7-2 and J usage is TRBJ2-7; 7 bases fit TRBD2. The CDR3 runs 16 residues. The germline CDR1 and CDR2 sequences are SGHTA and FQGNSA. Trimming took 2 bases from V and 0 from J; bases not matched to a gene: 7. CDR3 region: CASSLMLGDYSYEQYF. In DNA form, the CDR3 reads TGTGCCAGCAGCTTAATGTTAGGGGACTACTCCTACGAGCAGTACTTC. The whole variable domain, remainder taken from reference TRBV7-2 and TRBJ2-7, is GAGVSQSPSNKVTEKGKDVELRCDPISGHTALYWYRQSLGQGLEFLIYFQGNSAPDKSGLPSDRFSAERTGGSVSTLTIQRTQQEDSAVYLCASSLMLGDYSYEQYFGPGTRLTVT.

This clonotype has a handful of counts. V is TRBV5-1 and J is TRBJ2-3; tentatively, D is TRBD2 (6 bases). This CDR3 is 16 amino acids long. The V and J ends lost 4 bases and 1 base respectively, with 16 bases between them. The germline gives CDR1 SGHRS, CDR2 YFSETQ. The DNA of the CDR3 is TGCGCCAGCAGCGCGGTATCTACGGGGGGCACAGATACGCAGTATTTT. Translating gives CASSAVSTGGTDTQYF.

This clonotype occurred many times. This rearrangement joins TRBV7-9 to TRBJ2-3, with 7 nucleotides matching TRBD2. This CDR3 comprises 16 residues. From germline, CDR1 is SEHNR and CDR2 FQNEAQ (reference sequence). Unmatched junction bases numbered 8, after V lost 2 bases and J lost 3 bases. This chain's CDR3 is CASSLSAGDFTDTQYF. The DNA of the CDR3 is TGTGCCAGCAGCTTATCCGCGGGGGACTTTACAGATACGCAGTATTTT.